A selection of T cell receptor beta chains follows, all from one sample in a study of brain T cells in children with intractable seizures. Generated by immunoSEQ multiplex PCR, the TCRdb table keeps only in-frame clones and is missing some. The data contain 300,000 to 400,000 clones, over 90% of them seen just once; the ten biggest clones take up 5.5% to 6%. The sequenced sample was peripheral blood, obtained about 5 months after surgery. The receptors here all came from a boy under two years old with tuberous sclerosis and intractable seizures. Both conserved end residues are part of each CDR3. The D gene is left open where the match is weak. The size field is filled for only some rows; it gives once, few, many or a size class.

cdr3_nt: TGTGCCAGCAGCAACCAACTGCTTGAAGGTTCAGATACGCAGTATTTT
cdr3_aa: CASSNQLLEGSDTQYF
d_call: .
clone_size: .
v_call: TRBV21-1
j_call: TRBJ2-3

cdr3_nt: TGTGCCAGTAGTATAACGGTAACGGATGGCTACACCTTC
cdr3_aa: CASSITVTDGYTF
d_call: .
clone_size: .
v_call: TRBV19
j_call: TRBJ1-2

cdr3_nt: TGTGCCAGCAGCGAAAGCCTATGGGTTGGTCGTGAAAAACTGTTTTTT
cdr3_aa: CASSESLWVGREKLFF
d_call: .
clone_size: .
v_call: TRBV2
j_call: TRBJ1-4

cdr3_nt: TGTGCCAGCAGCTTGGGGCTAACCAATGAGCAGTTCTTC
cdr3_aa: CASSLGLTNEQFF
d_call: .
clone_size: .
v_call: TRBV5-6
j_call: TRBJ2-1

cdr3_nt: TGCAGCGTTGAGGAGGGCACAGATACGCAGTATTTT
cdr3_aa: CSVEEGTDTQYF
d_call: .
clone_size: .
v_call: TRBV29-1
j_call: TRBJ2-3

cdr3_nt: TGTGCCAGCAGTGAAGCCGCCTTGGGGGGGAGGGGGACTAGAACCTTC
cdr3_aa: CASSEAALGGRGTRTF
d_call: .
clone_size: .
v_call: TRBV6-1
j_call: TRBJ1-2

cdr3_nt: TGTGCCAGCAGACTTCAACCGAACACTGAAGCTTTCTTT
cdr3_aa: CASRLQPNTEAFF
d_call: .
clone_size: .
v_call: TRBV7-3
j_call: TRBJ1-1

cdr3_nt: TGTGCCAGCAGCGCCCAATGGGGGGATCAGCCCCAGCATTTT
cdr3_aa: CASSAQWGDQPQHF
d_call: .
clone_size: .
v_call: TRBV9
j_call: TRBJ1-5

cdr3_nt: TGTGCCAGCAGCGACGTTGGGGGCGGAACCTACAATGAGCAGTTCTTC
cdr3_aa: CASSDVGGGTYNEQFF
d_call: .
clone_size: .
v_call: TRBV7-2
j_call: TRBJ2-1

cdr3_nt: TGTGCCAGTAGTATTCCACTCGTCGGGGGGACAGGTCAGCCCCAGCATTTT
cdr3_aa: CASSIPLVGGTGQPQHF
d_call: TRBD1
clone_size: .
v_call: TRBV19
j_call: TRBJ1-5

cdr3_nt: TGTGCCAGCAGTTTAAGTACAAGCTCCTACAATGAGCAGTTCTTC
cdr3_aa: CASSLSTSSYNEQFF
d_call: .
clone_size: .
v_call: TRBV27
j_call: TRBJ2-1

cdr3_nt: TGTGCCAGCAGCTTACCGGCAAATTCACCCCTCCACTTT
cdr3_aa: CASSLPANSPLHF
d_call: .
clone_size: .
v_call: TRBV7-9
j_call: TRBJ1-6

cdr3_nt: TGTGCCAGCAGCTACGGGCCTCCCACTCTTTCGGATGAGCAGTTCTTC
cdr3_aa: CASSYGPPTLSDEQFF
d_call: .
clone_size: .
v_call: TRBV9
j_call: TRBJ2-1

cdr3_nt: TGCGCCAGCAGCCACCCGCCGGGGCAAACTGGAAACACCATATATTTT
cdr3_aa: CASSHPPGQTGNTIYF
d_call: .
clone_size: .
v_call: TRBV4-1
j_call: TRBJ1-3

cdr3_nt: TGTGCCAGCAGTTACGCAGTAGCCGGGGGGAGAGAGACCCAGTACTTC
cdr3_aa: CASSYAVAGGRETQYF
d_call: TRBD2
clone_size: .
v_call: TRBV6-2/TRBV6-3
j_call: TRBJ2-5

cdr3_nt: TGCGCCAGCAGTTCCGGGACTAGCGGGCCAGCAGAGACCCAGTACTTC
cdr3_aa: CASSSGTSGPAETQYF
d_call: TRBD2
clone_size: .
v_call: TRBV5-1
j_call: TRBJ2-5

cdr3_nt: TGTGCCAGCAGCTTAATATCTGCAGATACGCAGTATTTT
cdr3_aa: CASSLISADTQYF
d_call: .
clone_size: .
v_call: TRBV7-3
j_call: TRBJ2-3

cdr3_nt: TGTGCCAGCAGTTTTACCGGGACAGGGAATAATTCACCCCTCCACTTT
cdr3_aa: CASSFTGTGNNSPLHF
d_call: TRBD1
clone_size: .
v_call: TRBV7-9
j_call: TRBJ1-6

cdr3_nt: TGTGCCAGCAGTGACGGGCAGTACGAGCAGTACTTC
cdr3_aa: CASSDGQYEQYF
d_call: .
clone_size: .
v_call: TRBV25-1
j_call: TRBJ2-7

cdr3_nt: TGTGCCATCAGTGAGAGACAGTCCGGGGCCGGGGGCTACACCTTC
cdr3_aa: CAISERQSGAGGYTF
d_call: .
clone_size: once
v_call: TRBV10-3
j_call: TRBJ1-2

cdr3_nt: TGTGCCAGCAGGCAGACATCCATAACGCAGTATTTT
cdr3_aa: CASRQTSITQYF
d_call: .
clone_size: .
v_call: TRBV12-3/TRBV12-4
j_call: TRBJ2-3

cdr3_nt: TGTGCCATAACCCGGGACAGGGACTCTGGAAACACCATATATTTT
cdr3_aa: CAITRDRDSGNTIYF
d_call: TRBD1
clone_size: .
v_call: TRBV10-3
j_call: TRBJ1-3

cdr3_nt: TGTGCCAGCAGCGTAGAGGGCAGCACAGATACGCAGTATTTT
cdr3_aa: CASSVEGSTDTQYF
d_call: .
clone_size: .
v_call: TRBV9
j_call: TRBJ2-3

cdr3_nt: TGTGCCAGCTCGCTAACTAGCGGGGCGTACAATGAGCAGTTCTTC
cdr3_aa: CASSLTSGAYNEQFF
d_call: TRBD2
clone_size: .
v_call: TRBV18
j_call: TRBJ2-1

cdr3_nt: TGTGCCAGCAGCTTTTCGCCTAATGAAAAACTGTTTTTT
cdr3_aa: CASSFSPNEKLFF
d_call: .
clone_size: .
v_call: TRBV5-8
j_call: TRBJ1-4

cdr3_nt: TGTGCCACCAGTGTAAGGGGTGAGTTTTATGAGCAGTTCTTC
cdr3_aa: CATSVRGEFYEQFF
d_call: .
clone_size: once
v_call: TRBV24-1
j_call: TRBJ2-1

cdr3_nt: TGTGCCAGCAGCTCTCGTCTTACCGGGGAGCTGTTTTTT
cdr3_aa: CASSSRLTGELFF
d_call: .
clone_size: .
v_call: TRBV7-9
j_call: TRBJ2-2

cdr3_nt: TGTGCCAGCCGACAGGCGACGAACACCGGGGAGCTGTTTTTT
cdr3_aa: CASRQATNTGELFF
d_call: .
clone_size: .
v_call: TRBV9
j_call: TRBJ2-2

cdr3_nt: TGTGCCAGCAGCTTAGGCTGGAGCGGCATAGGGGAGACCCAGTACTTC
cdr3_aa: CASSLGWSGIGETQYF
d_call: .
clone_size: .
v_call: TRBV7-6
j_call: TRBJ2-5

cdr3_nt: TGTGCCACCAGCAGGAGCGGGGGCGGGTACACTGAAGCTTTCTTT
cdr3_aa: CATSRSGGGYTEAFF
d_call: .
clone_size: .
v_call: TRBV15
j_call: TRBJ1-1

cdr3_nt: TGTGCCAGCAGCTTAGAATTGGGGGTAGTATTCAATTCACCCCTCCACTTT
cdr3_aa: CASSLELGVVFNSPLHF
d_call: .
clone_size: once
v_call: TRBV7-8
j_call: TRBJ1-6

cdr3_nt: TGTGCCCCCCCACCCCGAGACACCCCTTGGGGCTACACCTTC
cdr3_aa: CAPPPRDTPWGYTF
d_call: .
clone_size: .
v_call: TRBV10-3
j_call: TRBJ1-2

cdr3_nt: TGTGCCAGCTCACGGACCCCGGGACAGGGTTTTCACATTCAGTACTTC
cdr3_aa: CASSRTPGQGFHIQYF
d_call: TRBD1
clone_size: .
v_call: TRBV18
j_call: TRBJ2-4

cdr3_nt: TGTGCCACCAGTGGCTTGACTAGCGGGAGTTGGGCAGATACGCAGTATTTT
cdr3_aa: CATSGLTSGSWADTQYF
d_call: TRBD2
clone_size: .
v_call: TRBV24-1
j_call: TRBJ2-3

cdr3_nt: TGTGCCAGCAGCTTGAGGACAGGGGGTAACTATGGCTACACCTTC
cdr3_aa: CASSLRTGGNYGYTF
d_call: TRBD1
clone_size: .
v_call: TRBV7-9
j_call: TRBJ1-2

cdr3_nt: TGTGCCAGCAGCCAAGGATCGACTCACACTGAAGCTTTCTTT
cdr3_aa: CASSQGSTHTEAFF
d_call: .
clone_size: .
v_call: TRBV3-1/TRBV3-2
j_call: TRBJ1-1

cdr3_nt: TGTGCCAGCAGCCCAGGGGACCTGCAATCCTACGAGCAGTACTTC
cdr3_aa: CASSPGDLQSYEQYF
d_call: .
clone_size: .
v_call: TRBV9
j_call: TRBJ2-7

cdr3_nt: TGTGCCAGTAGTATAGATACCAGGTACACTGAAGCTTTCTTT
cdr3_aa: CASSIDTRYTEAFF
d_call: .
clone_size: .
v_call: TRBV19
j_call: TRBJ1-1

cdr3_nt: TGTGCCAGCGGAGTGCGGGAGAGCACAGATACGCAGTATTTT
cdr3_aa: CASGVRESTDTQYF
d_call: TRBD2
clone_size: once
v_call: TRBV6-5
j_call: TRBJ2-3

cdr3_nt: TGTGCCAGTAGCCTCCACCGCAATGAGCAGTTCTTC
cdr3_aa: CASSLHRNEQFF
d_call: .
clone_size: .
v_call: TRBV19
j_call: TRBJ2-1

cdr3_nt: TGCAGCGTGGACGGACAGTCCTATGGCTACACCTTC
cdr3_aa: CSVDGQSYGYTF
d_call: .
clone_size: once
v_call: TRBV29-1
j_call: TRBJ1-2

cdr3_nt: TGTGCCAGTAGTACAGGGGACACTGAAGCTTTCTTT
cdr3_aa: CASSTGDTEAFF
d_call: .
clone_size: once
v_call: TRBV19
j_call: TRBJ1-1

cdr3_nt: TGTGCCAGTAGTATGGGACAGAATAATTCACCCCTCCACTTT
cdr3_aa: CASSMGQNNSPLHF
d_call: TRBD1
clone_size: .
v_call: TRBV19
j_call: TRBJ1-6

cdr3_nt: TGTGCCAGCAGCTTAGACGGGCGGCCTTCTGGAAACACCATATATTTT
cdr3_aa: CASSLDGRPSGNTIYF
d_call: .
clone_size: .
v_call: TRBV11-1
j_call: TRBJ1-3

cdr3_nt: TGTGCCAGCAGCTTAGATAGCGGGAGGGTTAGCACAGATACGCAGTATTTT
cdr3_aa: CASSLDSGRVSTDTQYF
d_call: TRBD2
clone_size: .
v_call: TRBV11-3
j_call: TRBJ2-3

cdr3_nt: TGTGCCAGCGGAGGACAGGGGGCGGCCATATCCTACGAGCAGTACTTC
cdr3_aa: CASGGQGAAISYEQYF
d_call: TRBD1
clone_size: .
v_call: TRBV2
j_call: TRBJ2-7

cdr3_nt: TGTGCCTGGACGGGGGGGACAGAGGGCACAGATACGCAGTATTTT
cdr3_aa: CAWTGGTEGTDTQYF
d_call: .
clone_size: .
v_call: TRBV30
j_call: TRBJ2-3

cdr3_nt: TGTGCCAGCAGTGAGGGGCCGGCAGGAGGAAACACCATATATTTT
cdr3_aa: CASSEGPAGGNTIYF
d_call: .
clone_size: .
v_call: TRBV6-1
j_call: TRBJ1-3

cdr3_nt: TGTGCCAGCAGCTCGACAAAAACCTACGAGCAGTACTTC
cdr3_aa: CASSSTKTYEQYF
d_call: .
clone_size: .
v_call: TRBV11-3
j_call: TRBJ2-7

cdr3_nt: TGTGCCAGCAGTTACGGACAGACGTACGAGCAGTACTTC
cdr3_aa: CASSYGQTYEQYF
d_call: .
clone_size: .
v_call: TRBV6-5
j_call: TRBJ2-7

cdr3_nt: TGTGCCAGCAGCTTAGCATCAGCCTATGGCTACACCTTC
cdr3_aa: CASSLASAYGYTF
d_call: .
clone_size: .
v_call: TRBV7-9
j_call: TRBJ1-2

cdr3_nt: TGTGCCTGGAGAGCTAGCGGGAACACCGGGGAGCTGTTTTTT
cdr3_aa: CAWRASGNTGELFF
d_call: TRBD2
clone_size: .
v_call: TRBV30
j_call: TRBJ2-2

cdr3_nt: TGTGCCAGCAGTTTCTGGGGAGGCTATGGCTACACCTTC
cdr3_aa: CASSFWGGYGYTF
d_call: .
clone_size: .
v_call: TRBV12-3/TRBV12-4
j_call: TRBJ1-2

cdr3_nt: TGTGCCACCAGTAGGACTAGCGGCAACACCGGGGAGCTGTTTTTT
cdr3_aa: CATSRTSGNTGELFF
d_call: TRBD2
clone_size: .
v_call: TRBV24-1
j_call: TRBJ2-2

cdr3_nt: TGTGCCAGCAGCGTGGGACCTCCGCTTAGCAATCAGCCCCAGCATTTT
cdr3_aa: CASSVGPPLSNQPQHF
d_call: .
clone_size: .
v_call: TRBV5-4
j_call: TRBJ1-5

cdr3_nt: TGTGCCAGCAGTTATGAGGGAGGGGGGAATTACGAGCAGTACTTC
cdr3_aa: CASSYEGGGNYEQYF
d_call: .
clone_size: .
v_call: TRBV6-5
j_call: TRBJ2-7

cdr3_nt: TGTGCCAGCAGGGAGGTATATGGCTACACCTTC
cdr3_aa: CASREVYGYTF
d_call: .
clone_size: .
v_call: TRBV6-1
j_call: TRBJ1-2

cdr3_nt: TGTGCCAGCAGCCATTTCGTCCGTCAAATAACTACCTCTGGAAACACCATATATTTT
cdr3_aa: CASSHFVRQITTSGNTIYF
d_call: .
clone_size: .
v_call: TRBV3-1/TRBV3-2
j_call: TRBJ1-3